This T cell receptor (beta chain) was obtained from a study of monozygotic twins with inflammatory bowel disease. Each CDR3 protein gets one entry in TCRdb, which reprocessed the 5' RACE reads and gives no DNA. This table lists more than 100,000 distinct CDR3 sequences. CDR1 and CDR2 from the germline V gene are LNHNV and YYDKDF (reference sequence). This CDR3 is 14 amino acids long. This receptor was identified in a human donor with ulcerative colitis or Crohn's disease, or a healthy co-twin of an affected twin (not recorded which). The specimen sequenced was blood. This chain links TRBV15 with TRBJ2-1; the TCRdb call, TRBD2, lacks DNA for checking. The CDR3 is CATSRERAQNEQFF. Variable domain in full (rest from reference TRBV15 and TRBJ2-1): DAMVIQNPRYQVTQFGKPVTLSCSQTLNHNVMYWYQQKSSQAPKLLFHYYDKDFNNEADTPDNFQSRRPNTSFCFLDIRSPGLGDTAMYLCATSRERAQNEQFFGPGTRLTVL.